The 25 T cell receptor beta chains below come from one sample, sequenced in a study of cytomegalovirus exposure and HLA in healthy donors (dated by TCRdb to about 2017). Library generation was performed with the immunoSEQ multiplex PCR assay. A mixture of 60 forward primers for TCR Vbeta segments and 13 reverse primers for TCR Jbeta segments was used in the multiplex PCR. TCRdb's version of the immuneACCESS table is confined to in-frame rearrangements and falls short of the full clone set. An unresolved V gene accounts for under half of the shortfall where checked; the remainder is of unknown origin. This sample comprises 150,000 to 200,000 clones, around four fifths of them detected only once. Of the sample, about 1% is held by the ten largest clones. Material: PBMCs. The receptors come from a woman in her thirties or forties in good health and CMV-seronegative.

This clone was detected only a few times. The chain has TRBV6-1 and TRBJ1-4; the D is unclear. Germline CDR1 and CDR2: MNHNS and SASEGT. The CDR3 has 14 residues. Trimming took off 6 bases at V and 7 bases at J, with 15 bases between the two ends. The CDR3 loop reads CASRVTESIEKLFF. The CDR3 nucleotides read TGTGCCAGCAGGGTTACAGAAAGTATTGAAAAACTGTTTTTT.

This clone has only one observation. The V and J genes are TRBV11-2 and TRBJ1-1; D uncertain. V was clipped by 10 bases and J by 1 base, with 7 bases between them. CDR3 length: 11 amino acids. Germline CDR1 reads SGHAT; CDR2 reads FQNNGV. Here the CDR3 reads CATAENTEAFF. The CDR3 DNA is TGTGCCACCGCGGAGAACACTGAAGCTTTCTTT.

The genes are TRBV7-2 and TRBJ1-1; 7 bases match TRBD1. The CDR3 is 15 amino acids. Unmatched junction bases numbered 7, after V lost 2 bases and J lost 4 bases. Germline values: CDR1 SGHTA, CDR2 FQGNSA. The CDR3 region has the DNA TGTGCCAGCAGCTTAATGGCAGGGGGGAGCACTGAAGCTTTCTTT. Amino acids: CASSLMAGGSTEAFF.

A word on this clone: Its ends do not fully match the called genes, so a read error is possible. The chain carries TRBV19 and TRBJ2-2, with 8 bases lining up with TRBD1. Germline CDR1 LNHDA, CDR2 SQIVND (reference sequence). This CDR3 is built from 14 residues. The CDR3 DNA reads TGTGTCAGTAGAGTGACAGGGGCCACCGGGGAGCTGTTTTTT. Its translation: CVSRVTGATGELFF.

This chain connects TRBV25-1 to TRBJ1-5; D gene unclear. Germline V gene lookup returns CDR1 MGHDK and CDR2 SYGVNS. V was clipped by 3 bases and J by 3 bases, with 9 bases between them. The CDR3 covers 14 residues. CDR3 in amino acids: CASSDRGNNQPQHF. For the CDR3, the DNA is TGTGCCAGCAGTGACCGGGGTAACAATCAGCCCCAGCATTTT.

The V and J genes are TRBV5-1 and TRBJ2-3; 7 bases agree with TRBD2. The CDR3 runs 14 residues. The germline V gene has CDR1 SGHRS and CDR2 YFSETQ. Trimming at V came to 0 bases and at J to 4 bases, leaving 2 bases not matched to a gene. In nucleotides, the CDR3 is TGCGCCAGCAGCTTGGAGGCGGGAGCAGATACGCAGTATTTT. Protein product: CASSLEAGADTQYF.

To note about this clone: A read error may produce the germline difference seen at one junction end. Other nucleotide sequences in the sample specify the same CDR3. This chain joins TRBV5-1 and TRBJ1-1; 10 bases agree with TRBD1. The CDR3 spans 13 residues. Germline lookup yields CDR1 SGHRS and CDR2 YFSETQ. The CDR3 DNA is TGCGCCAGCAGCCAGGGACAGGGGCTGGAAGCTTTCTTC. Translating gives CASSQGQGLEAFF.

This chain links TRBV7-2 with TRBJ1-1; the D gene is possibly TRBD1 (5 bases). Per the germline V gene, CDR1 is SGHTA and CDR2 is FQGNSA. Trimming took off 3 bases at V and 2 bases at J, with 10 bases between the two ends. CDR3 length equals 14 residues. DNA for the CDR3: TGTGCCAGCAGCTTTGCCAGGGAAAACACTGAAGCTTTCTTT. It specifies CASSFARENTEAFF.

On this clone itself: At one end, the junction sequence differs from germline, possibly due to a read error. The gene calls are TRBV7-7 and TRBJ2-1; 10 positions match TRBD1. Germline CDR1 and CDR2: SSHAT and FNYEAQ (reference sequence). The CDR3 is made up of 15 amino acids. The CDR3, as DNA: TGTGCTAGCAGCCCAAGGACAGGGGGTGTGGGTGAGCAGTTCTTC. Protein product: CASSPRTGGVGEQFF.

The rearrangement links TRBV2 to TRBJ2-2; 9 positions agree with TRBD2. The CDR3 runs to 16 residues. Germline loops: CDR1 SNHLY, CDR2 FYNNEI. The J segment lost 7 bases and the V segment lost 2 bases, leaving 8 bases of the junction unmatched. DNA of the CDR3: TGTGCCAGCAGTGAACTAGCGGGGCAGGGCAGCGGGGAGCTGTTTTTT. This translates into CASSELAGQGSGELFF.

This chain uses TRBV5-4 with TRBJ2-1; 11 bases map to TRBD2. The ends lost 4 bases at V and 9 bases at J; junction bases unmatched: 9. The germline V gene encodes CDR1 SGHNT and CDR2 YYREEE (reference sequence). The CDR3 extends over 15 amino acids. As DNA, the CDR3 is TGTGCCAGCAGCCCAGGGACTAGCGGTCCCGGTGAGCAGTTCTTC. It codes for CASSPGTSGPGEQFF.

The chain recombines TRBV6-4 with TRBJ2-1; 7 bases align to TRBD2. In germline, CDR1 is MRHNA, CDR2 SNTAGT. Germline trimming cut 0 bases from V and 7 bases from J; bases unmatched to any gene: 3. The CDR3 length is 14 residues. The CDR3, as DNA: TGTGCCAGCAGTGACTCGATCGGGGGGAATGAGCAGTTCTTC. Translating it yields CASSDSIGGNEQFF.

The rearrangement joins TRBV5-1 to TRBJ1-1; the D is unclear. Trimming pared 2 bases from V and 2 bases from J, leaving 13 bases between. CDR1 and CDR2 from the germline V gene are SGHRS and YFSETQ. The CDR3 length is 15 residues. The CDR3 DNA follows: TGCGCCAGCAGCTTTCAAGGTCGGGGAAACACTGAAGCTTTCTTT. As protein: CASSFQGRGNTEAFF. The entire variable domain, with the rest obtained from reference TRBV5-1 and TRBJ1-1, is as follows: KAGVTQTPRYLIKTRGQQVTLSCSPISGHRSVSWYQQTPGQGLQFLFEYFSETQRNKGNFPGRFSGRQFSNSRSEMNVSTLELGDSALYLCASSFQGRGNTEAFFGQGTRLTVV.

The chain has TRBV19 and TRBJ1-4, with TRBD1 as a possible D gene (5 bases). Germline V CDR1 and CDR2: LNHDA, SQIVND (reference sequence). This CDR3 has 14 amino acids. Trimming shortened V by 3 bases and J by 1 base, and 6 bases separated the two germline ends. Written as DNA, the CDR3 is TGTGCCAGTAGTATCGGGGGAACTAATGAAAAACTGTTTTTT. This encodes CASSIGGTNEKLFF.

V usage is TRBV29-1 and J usage is TRBJ2-3; TRBD2 matches at 9 bases. V lost 7 bases to trimming and J lost 0 bases; unmatched junction nucleotides: 17. CDR1 is SQVTM, CDR2 ANQGSEA, per germline. CDR3 length: 18 amino acids. In nucleotides, the CDR3 is TGCAGCGCTCGAGTTGTGGTAGCGGGAGCCCTTAGCACAGATACGCAGTATTTT. This sequence encodes CSARVVVAGALSTDTQYF.

As to this clone: One end of the junction varies from germline; a read error may be responsible. This chain uses TRBV4-1 with TRBJ1-1; a weak D match, TRBD1 (6 bases). Germline lookup yields CDR1 MGHRA and CDR2 YSYEKL. CDR3 length: 13 amino acids. The CDR3 coding sequence is TGCGCCAGCAGCCAAACAGGGAACCCTGAAGCTTTCTTT. Its translation: CASSQTGNPEAFF.

A note on this clone: One junction end disagrees with the germline gene, perhaps due to a read error. Different DNA sequences within this sample yield the same CDR3. The V call is TRBV10-3, the J call TRBJ1-2, with TRBD1 identical over 7 bases. This CDR3 spans 16 amino acids. Germline V gene sequence: CDR1 ENHRY, CDR2 SYGVKD. The CDR3 DNA reads as TGTGCTATCAGTGAGTCGACAGGGACAAGCCCTCTCGGCTACACCTTC. Translating gives CAISESTGTSPLGYTF.

This clone came up once. This sequence joins TRBV15 and TRBJ1-2; D possibly corresponds to TRBD1 (5 bases). V gave up 4 bases and J gave up 7 bases, with 13 bases separating them. CDR3 size: 13 residues. CDR1 is LNHNV and CDR2 is YYDKDF in the germline V gene (reference sequence). CDR3 in DNA: TGTGCCACCAGCACCTTCTCAGGGTTTGGCTACACCTTC. Translating it yields CATSTFSGFGYTF.

The CDR3 loop is CASSPIGERATDTQYF. The CDR3 DNA reads as TGTGCCAGCAGCCCCATAGGGGAACGGGCCACAGATACGCAGTATTTT. J is TRBJ2-3 and V is TRBV7-9, with D maybe TRBD1 (5 bases). CDR3 length: 16 residues. The germline V gene encodes CDR1 SEHNR and CDR2 FQNEAQ (reference sequence). The V and J ends lost 5 bases and 2 bases respectively, with 17 bases between them.

The chain couples TRBV5-6 to TRBJ2-1; the match to TRBD2 covers 13 bases. The CDR3 contains 15 residues. Germline loops: CDR1 SGHDT, CDR2 YYEEEE. With V trimmed by 4 bases and J by 7 bases, 5 bases remained unmatched. CDR3 residues: CASSPGLAGENEQFF. CDR3 DNA sequence: TGTGCCAGCAGCCCCGGACTAGCGGGAGAGAATGAGCAGTTCTTC.

This clone was observed a handful of times. J is TRBJ1-2 and V is TRBV19, with no clear D. The germline gives CDR1 LNHDA, CDR2 SQIVND (reference sequence). Trimming took 4 bases from V and 2 from J, leaving 11 bases between them. This CDR3 is built from 14 residues. CDR3 nucleotide sequence: TGTGCCAGTAGTAACTCCCCTTACAACTATGGCTACACCTTC. This translates into CASSNSPYNYGYTF.

The genes are TRBV7-2 and TRBJ1-5, with a possible D match to TRBD1 (5 bases). V gave up 1 base and J gave up 5 bases, with 15 bases separating them. This CDR3 has 16 amino acids. Germline CDR1 and CDR2: SGHTA and FQGNSA. Here the CDR3 DNA reads TGTGCCAGCAGCTTAGTGGCAGGGAGGGTCGATCAGCCCCAGCATTTT. Translating gives CASSLVAGRVDQPQHF.

The chain is built from TRBV30 and TRBJ1-3; TRBD1 is a possible D gene (5 bases). The V end was cut by 2 bases, the J end by 10 bases, with 12 bases between. The CDR3 is 12 residues long. Germline CDR1 is GTSNPN and CDR2 is SVGIG (reference sequence). The CDR3 sequence: CAWSQGRVTIYF. The CDR3 DNA reads as TGTGCCTGGAGTCAGGGCCGAGTAACCATATATTTT.

The genes are TRBV5-1 and TRBJ2-1; TRBD1 aligns across 10 bases. J gave up 9 bases and V 3 bases, and 9 bases lay outside the gene matches. Germline CDR1 reads SGHRS; CDR2 reads YFSETQ. The CDR3 has 15 residues. CDR3 residues: CASSSGTGEVVEQFF. CDR3 DNA: TGCGCCAGCAGCTCCGGGACAGGGGAGGTGGTTGAGCAGTTCTTC.

The CDR3 DNA is TGCGCCAGCAGCCGAGAGAGTGGGGGAGGGAGCTCCTACAATGAGCAGTTCTTC. Its protein is CASSRESGGGSSYNEQFF. The chain links TRBV4-3 to TRBJ2-1; TRBD2 aligns across 7 bases. In germline, CDR1 is LGHNA, CDR2 YSLEER. This CDR3 is 18 amino acids long. Losses at the gene ends were 4 bases for V and 0 bases for J; bases not matched to a gene: 12.